This T cell receptor (beta chain) was observed in a study of blood T cell repertoires in COVID-19. In the study overall: T cells, B-cell-depleted T cells, or PBMCs provided the cDNA or gDNA that served as material.

The germline V gene encodes CDR1 MNHEY and CDR2 SVGAGI. V shed 6 bases and J shed 2 bases, with 10 bases lying between them. CDR3 length equals 13 residues. Clones were read by immunoSEQ multiplex PCR, and TCRdb kept only the in-frame ones, dropping some. The sample has about 320,000 clones, approximately 90% seen once. Enrollment of patients from Seattle took place during active infection, with longitudinal follow-up. The sequence was obtained from a woman younger than 45 with COVID-19, enrolled during active disease. The sample was peripheral blood. The chain carries TRBV6-5 and TRBJ2-5; D may be TRBD1 (6 bases). The chain's CDR3 is CASSRTVQETQYF. The CDR3 bases are TGTGCCAGCAGCCGGACAGTACAAGAGACCCAGTACTTC.